This TCR beta chain derives from a study of OX40 agonist ivuxolimab in advanced cancers. As for the study in general: Eligibility admitted prior anti-PD-1, anti-PD-L1 or anti-CTLA-4 therapy; roughly 40% had some. Notes on the study in general: CD4+ and CD8+ T cells in blood underwent clonal expansion by week 6 at 0.1 to 3.0 mg/kg. Averaged across samples, CD8+ T cells carried more expanded clones than CD4+ did.

This clone was counted a single time. Its target is not known. With autoimmune disease history or systemic immunosuppression, patients were excluded. Germline CDR1 and CDR2: MNHEY and SMNVEV (reference sequence). This CDR3 is 15 amino acids long. V lost 5 bases and J lost 4; bases outside the gene matches: 7. Assay used: immunoSEQ multiplex PCR; TCRdb lists only in-frame clones, some missing. The sample gives approximately 110,000 clones, about nine tenths of which show up once; more than 0.7% is in the top ten. The receptor comes from an adult with an advanced solid tumor such as melanoma, head and neck, liver or kidney cancer. This specimen was CD4+ or CD8+ T cells sorted from blood, taken in a trial of the OX40 agonist ivuxolimab. This chain links TRBV27 with TRBJ2-1, with 8 bases identical to TRBD2. The CDR3 nucleotides are TGTGCCAGCAGTGAGACTAGCGCGGGATACAATGAGCAGTTCTTC. Translating gives CASSETSAGYNEQFF.